One and the same sample provided the 19 T cell receptor beta chains below, sequenced in a study of shared clonotypes between healthy human individuals (dated by TCRdb to about 2020). The library was built by means of the immunoSEQ multiplex PCR assay. This is the immuneACCESS table as TCRdb keeps it, with only in-frame sequences that have V and J called. A part of the clones is gone; compared with another copy, unresolved V genes explain less than half, and the rest is unexplained. This sample has more than 400,000 clones in its table, and over 70% of those were observed once. Roughly 13% of the sample rests with the top ten. The sample was PBMCs. The receptor source for this set is a woman aged 40 to 50 in good health. Some clones in this sample may be carry-over from other donors' samples.

The chain combines TRBV30 with TRBJ2-5; D is unclear. The CDR3 has 14 residues. Germline lookup yields CDR1 GTSNPN and CDR2 SVGIG (reference sequence). V shed 2 bases and J shed 2 bases, with 12 bases lying between them. In DNA form, the CDR3 reads TGTGCCTGGAGTCCCCCGGTCCAGCAAGAGACCCAGTACTTC. Translating gives CAWSPPVQQETQYF.

The chain recombines TRBV11-2 with TRBJ1-2; a weak D match, TRBD1 (6 bases). The CDR3 totals 14 residues. Trimming removed 5 bases from V and 7 bases from J, with 17 bases in between. Looked up from germline, CDR1 is SGHAT and CDR2 is FQNNGV. The chain's CDR3 is CASSQSTGYIGYTF. CDR3 DNA: TGTGCCAGCAGCCAATCGACAGGTTATATTGGCTACACCTTC. The full variable domain, in which reference TRBV11-2 and TRBJ1-2 provide the parts outside the CDR3, is EAGVAQSPRYKIIEKRQSVAFWCNPISGHATLYWYQQILGQGPKLLIQFQNNGVVDDSQLPKDRFSAERLKGVDSTLKIQPAKLEDSAVYLCASSQSTGYIGYTFGSGTRLTVV.

About this clone: One base separates it from a far larger clone, so it is likely a read error. The sample has other DNA sequences that encode this CDR3 too. This chain connects TRBV5-4 to TRBJ2-5; 7 nucleotides agree with TRBD2. The germline gives CDR1 SGHNT, CDR2 YYREEE (reference sequence). The CDR3 is 14 amino acids. CDR3 sequence reads: CASSPNTGGETQYF. In DNA, the CDR3 is TGTGCTAGCAGCCCAAACACGGGAGGAGAGACCCAGTACTTC.

A few counts support this clone. V gene TRBV10-3 combines with J gene TRBJ1-2, with unresolved D. Trimming took off 3 bases at V and 0 bases at J, with 5 bases between the two ends. Per germline, CDR1 ENHRY and CDR2 SYGVKD. The CDR3 length is 13 residues. The CDR3 DNA reads as TGTGCCATCAGTGAACGTTCTAACTATGGCTACACCTTC. Its protein is CAISERSNYGYTF.

This rearrangement joins TRBV4-2 to TRBJ1-2; a possible D gene is TRBD1 (6 bases). Deletions cut 8 bases from V and 6 bases from J, with 10 bases between. The CDR3 has 11 residues. Germline assignment: CDR1 LGHNA and CDR2 YNFKEQ. CDR3 in DNA: TGTGCCAGCGGCGACAGGCATGGCTACACCTTC. It encodes CASGDRHGYTF.

In this sample, this clone turned up once. The genes are TRBV13 and TRBJ1-5; no reliable D call. The CDR3 loop spans 13 amino acids. CDR1 and CDR2 from the germline V gene are PRHDT and FYEKMQ (reference sequence). V was trimmed by 1 base and J by 7 bases, leaving 8 bases between them. The CDR3 nucleotides read TGTGCCAGCAGCTTAGCGGCAGAACAGCCCCAGCATTTT. Translation gives CASSLAAEQPQHF.

This sequence joins TRBV5-5 and TRBJ2-2; TRBD2 matches at 14 bases. V was clipped by 3 bases and J by 5 bases; unmatched bases: 3. This CDR3 region has 16 residues. Germline CDR1 and CDR2: SGHKS and YYEKEE (reference sequence). The CDR3 DNA sequence: TGTGCCAGCAGCTGGGGACTAGCGGGAGCAACCGGGGAGCTGTTTTTT. Amino acids: CASSWGLAGATGELFF.

In its sample, this clone was seen many times. The J gene is TRBJ1-1, the V gene TRBV30; D unresolved. This CDR3 region has 13 residues. Germline V gene data show CDR1 as GTSNPN and CDR2 as SVGIG (reference sequence). Deletions cut 1 base from V and 3 bases from J, with 9 bases between. This CDR3 is CAWSGPGDTEAFF. The CDR3, as DNA: TGTGCCTGGAGTGGGCCCGGGGACACTGAAGCTTTCTTT.

Points on this clone: A far larger clone is just one base off, so this is likely a read error. This specimen includes other DNA sequences encoding the same CDR3. The CDR3 DNA reads TGTGCCAGCAGCTTACAAGGGGGGGACACTGAAGCCTTCTTT. This codes for CASSLQGGDTEAFF. V usage is TRBV7-2 and J usage is TRBJ1-1, with a weak D call TRBD1 (6 bases). Germline assignment: CDR1 SGHTA and CDR2 FQGNSA. The CDR3 spans 14 residues.

The gene calls are TRBV14 and TRBJ1-1; tentative D call: TRBD1 (5 bases). CDR1 is SGHDN and CDR2 is FVKESK in the germline V gene. The CDR3 covers 14 residues. The V end lost 6 bases, the J end lost 10 bases, and 21 bases lay between the germline ends. CDR3 amino acids: CASRERPWRGVAFF. The CDR3, as DNA: TGTGCCAGCAGGGAAAGACCCTGGAGGGGTGTAGCTTTCTTT.

Turning to this clone: This likely stems from a read error, as it lies one base from a far larger clone. The chain links TRBV4-3 to TRBJ1-3; D possibly corresponds to TRBD1 (6 bases). The CDR3 covers 16 residues. Germline V gene sequence: CDR1 LGHNA, CDR2 YSLEER. Trimming removed 1 base at V and 7 bases at J, with 17 bases between. CDR3 protein: CASSQAPAGVDNTIYF. For the CDR3, the DNA is TGCGCCAGCAGCCAAGCACCGGCAGGGGTTGATAACACCATATATTTT.

The chain uses TRBV20-1 and TRBJ1-4, with no clear D. The CDR3 has 11 residues. Germline V gene lookup returns CDR1 DFQATT and CDR2 SNEGSKA (reference sequence). Trimming shortened V by 3 bases and J by 4 bases, and 3 bases separated the two germline ends. The CDR3 sequence: CSARVNEKLFF. CDR3 coding DNA: TGCAGTGCTAGGGTTAATGAAAAACTGTTTTTT.

On this clone itself: This likely reflects a read error, since a far larger clone is one base away. J is TRBJ1-1 and V is TRBV2, with D perhaps TRBD1 (6 bases). V was pared by 4 bases and J by 4 bases, with 16 bases between. This CDR3 contains 15 residues. Germline CDR1 SNHLY, CDR2 FYNNEI. Here the CDR3 DNA reads TGTGCCAGCAGTGTTACGGCTGGGGGCGGCACTGAAGCTTTCTTT. This gives the protein CASSVTAGGGTEAFF.

A single count supports this clone. Other DNA sequences of this sample code for an identical CDR3. The chain couples TRBV28 to TRBJ1-2; no reliable D call. The CDR3 contains 12 residues. From germline, CDR1 is MDHEN and CDR2 SYDVKM. V gave up 3 bases and J gave up 5 bases, with 7 bases separating them. CDR3 nucleotide sequence: TGTGCCAGCAGTTTCAGAGGGTATGGCTACACCTTC. It encodes CASSFRGYGYTF.

J is TRBJ2-7 and V is TRBV6-5; D perhaps matches TRBD1 (6 bases). Trimming shortened V by 6 bases and J by 2 bases, and 14 bases separated the two germline ends. The CDR3 has 14 residues. CDR1 is MNHEY, CDR2 SVGAGI, per germline. The CDR3 sequence: CASRRDTSTYEQYF. As DNA, the CDR3 is TGTGCCAGCAGACGGGACACTTCCACCTACGAGCAGTACTTC.

The CDR3 spells CSPKDVDTQYF. CDR3 nucleotides: TGCAGTCCCAAAGACGTGGATACGCAGTATTTT. The V gene is TRBV20-1, the J gene TRBJ2-3; D call uncertain. Germline CDR1 and CDR2: DFQATT and SNEGSKA (reference sequence). V was clipped by 8 bases and J by 6 bases, with 12 bases between them. CDR3 length: 11 residues.

The rearrangement links TRBV7-6 to TRBJ2-3, with 9 bases matching TRBD2. The ends lost 3 bases at V and 2 bases at J; junction bases unmatched: 6. CDR1 is SGHVS and CDR2 is FNYEAQ in the germline V gene. This CDR3 comprises 16 residues. CDR3 protein: CASSFRLAGNTDTQYF. The CDR3 region has the DNA TGTGCCAGCAGCTTCCGGCTAGCGGGAAACACAGATACGCAGTATTTT.

Details on this clone: Other DNA sequences in this sample translate to the same CDR3. The rearrangement joins TRBV28 to TRBJ1-1; D is ambiguous. The germline CDR1 and CDR2 sequences are MDHEN and SYDVKM. Trimming took off 2 bases at V and 2 bases at J, with 3 bases between the two ends. The CDR3 is made up of 12 amino acids. The CDR3 loop reads CASSLLNTEAFF. CDR3 DNA sequence: TGTGCCAGCAGTTTACTTAACACTGAAGCTTTCTTT.

Remarks on this clone: A far bigger clonotype differs at one base, so this is likely a read error. CDR3 sequence reads: CASSQAGAKNIQYF. The CDR3 DNA reads as TGTGCCAGCAGCCAAGCGGGAGCCAAAAACATTCAGTACTTC. The V gene is TRBV4-2, the J gene TRBJ2-4; D not certain. This CDR3 is built from 14 residues. Germline V gene sequence: CDR1 LGHNA, CDR2 YNFKEQ. Deletions cut 1 base from V and 0 bases from J, with 4 bases between.